This note documents a single TCR beta chain sequence. Antigen: not known. TCRdb keeps only in-frame clones here, not all; method: immunoSEQ multiplex PCR. Among over a million clones listed, 75% were seen once. Looked up from germline, CDR1 is MNHEY and CDR2 is SVGAGI. V was pared by 2 bases and J by 3 bases, with 11 bases between. This CDR3 comprises 14 residues. These data come from a study of shared clonotypes between healthy human individuals. Study results and limitations: The four-donor shared clonotypes exceeded non-shared clonotypes in generation probability, with non-shared ones scoring lower.

This sequence originates from a man aged 18 to 29 in good health. V usage is TRBV6-5 and J usage is TRBJ2-7, with D possibly matching TRBD2 (5 bases). The sample was memory CD4+ T cells sorted from blood. The subset was: CD45RA-negative fraction. The CDR3 DNA reads as TGTGCCAGCAGTTACAGGGAGTCTTACTACGAGCAGTACTTC. It is translated as CASSYRESYYEQYF.